These T cell receptor beta chains were read from a single sample in a study of vaccination and CD4 T cells after COVID-19. TCRdb ran MiXCR on the PCR reads and lists one entry per CDR3 protein. The table includes 5,000 to 7,500 distinct CDR3 sequences, roughly 50% detected once. No antigen has been assigned to these receptors. Sequences were obtained from CD4+ T cells from blood, cultured in vitro. The receptors shown here come from a human donor who had recovered from COVID-19. The CDR3 runs from the conserved cysteine through the conserved F or W.

j_gene | len | v_gene | CDR3aa
TRBJ2-1 | 18 | TRBV7-6 | CASSLALQGPSSYNEQFF
TRBJ2-1 | 12 | TRBV29-1 | CSSGQGGNEQFF
TRBJ2-2 | 14 | TRBV10-3 | CAISEDRLTGELFF
TRBJ1-4 | 13 | TRBV12-3/TRBV12-4 | CASSPARVEKLFF
TRBJ2-1 | 15 | TRBV27 | CASTAGTPGINEQFF
TRBJ2-5 | 14 | TRBV12-3/TRBV12-4 | CASSRLAGVETQYF
TRBJ2-2 | 13 | TRBV29-1 | CSVDERNTGELFF
TRBJ2-5 | 14 | TRBV7-2 | CASSLDSFQFPQYF
TRBJ2-5 | 15 | TRBV5-4 | CASSLGGGAGLTQYF
TRBJ2-7 | 15 | TRBV10-3 | CAISGQGDLSYEQYF
TRBJ2-6 | 16 | TRBV6-2/TRBV6-3 | CASKSNRESGANVLTF
TRBJ1-2 | 12 | TRBV29-1 | CSVTGSNYGYTF
TRBJ1-1 | 15 | TRBV2 | CASTNGNRGVTEAFF
TRBJ2-3 | 14 | TRBV10-3 | CAISTGGSTDTQYF
TRBJ2-5 | 12 | TRBV20-1 | CSAARGEETQYF
TRBJ2-2 | 13 | TRBV20-1 | CSARAGNTGELFF
TRBJ2-1 | 16 | TRBV6-7 | CASRAGTGTQRNEQFF
TRBJ2-2 | 19 | TRBV15 | CATSRDGLAGAFNTGELFF
TRBJ1-1 | 12 | TRBV29-1 | CSVNPGPTEAFF
TRBJ2-7 | 16 | TRBV11-2 | CASSVPGLAGGYEQYF
TRBJ2-2 | 14 | TRBV20-1 | CSASDPRRTGELFF
TRBJ1-2 | 11 | TRBV2 | CASRRNYGYTF
TRBJ2-7 | 14 | TRBV6-1 | CASTGQGASYEQYF
TRBJ2-3 | 14 | TRBV7-9 | CASSPNLSTDTQYF
TRBJ2-3 | 14 | TRBV6-5 | CASSYKGSTDTQYF
TRBJ1-5 | 14 | TRBV12-3/TRBV12-4 | CASSFQGSNQPQHF
TRBJ1-1 | 14 | TRBV4-2 | CASSRLIGGTEAFF
TRBJ2-5 | 13 | TRBV6-1 | CASSRDRQETQYF
TRBJ2-3 | 17 | TRBV5-1 | CASSLLGTSGGAHTQYF
TRBJ1-2 | 15 | TRBV19 | CASTPQAGTGSGYTF
TRBJ2-6 | 16 | TRBV10-3 | CAISGDPGVGANVLTF
TRBJ2-2 | 14 | TRBV20-1 | CSASSVLNTGELFF
TRBJ2-2 | 14 | TRBV7-7 | CASSLDGGNGELFF
TRBJ1-1 | 14 | TRBV30 | CAWNTKEGYTEAFF
TRBJ1-6 | 16 | TRBV14 | CASSQDWRGVLSPLHF
TRBJ2-5 | 15 | TRBV7-7 | CASSLGLAGRETQYF
TRBJ2-7 | 16 | TRBV20-1 | CSARDRPRGHSYEQYF
TRBJ2-3 | 14 | TRBV6-1 | CASSERTTRDTQYF
TRBJ2-3 | 17 | TRBV20-1 | CSARDYVGGSGKDTQYF
TRBJ2-5 | 15 | TRBV15 | CATSRDRDSIETQYF
TRBJ2-2 | 14 | TRBV14 | CASSALGVVGELFF
TRBJ1-5 | 15 | TRBV7-2 | CASSAGGGGRQPQHF
TRBJ2-5 | 15 | TRBV7-9 | CASSLATRTMETQYF
TRBJ1-1 | 17 | TRBV11-2 | CASSLRGGLQGRTEAFF
TRBJ2-5 | 14 | TRBV7-7 | CASSFRGGQETQYF
TRBJ2-3 | 14 | TRBV27 | CASSLLGIADTQYF
TRBJ2-5 | 14 | TRBV27 | CASSLNRGFETQYF
TRBJ2-7 | 12 | TRBV7-2 | CASSVTVGEQYF
TRBJ1-2 | 16 | TRBV6-1 | CASRQFLGADPYGYTF
TRBJ2-1 | 14 | TRBV6-2/TRBV6-3 | CASRRTGQGNEQFF
TRBJ1-2 | 16 | TRBV27 | CASSPGQGYQPTGYTF
TRBJ2-7 | 15 | TRBV7-2 | CASSFQWDTTYEQYF
TRBJ2-7 | 13 | TRBV20-1 | CSARTGGGYEQYF
TRBJ2-7 | 15 | TRBV4-1 | CASSQGRVRTYEQYF
TRBJ1-2 | 14 | TRBV20-1 | CSARRAGGNYGYTF
TRBJ1-2 | 13 | TRBV19 | CATSGQLYYGYTF
TRBJ1-6 | 15 | TRBV6-1 | CASSQGVGLYSPLHF